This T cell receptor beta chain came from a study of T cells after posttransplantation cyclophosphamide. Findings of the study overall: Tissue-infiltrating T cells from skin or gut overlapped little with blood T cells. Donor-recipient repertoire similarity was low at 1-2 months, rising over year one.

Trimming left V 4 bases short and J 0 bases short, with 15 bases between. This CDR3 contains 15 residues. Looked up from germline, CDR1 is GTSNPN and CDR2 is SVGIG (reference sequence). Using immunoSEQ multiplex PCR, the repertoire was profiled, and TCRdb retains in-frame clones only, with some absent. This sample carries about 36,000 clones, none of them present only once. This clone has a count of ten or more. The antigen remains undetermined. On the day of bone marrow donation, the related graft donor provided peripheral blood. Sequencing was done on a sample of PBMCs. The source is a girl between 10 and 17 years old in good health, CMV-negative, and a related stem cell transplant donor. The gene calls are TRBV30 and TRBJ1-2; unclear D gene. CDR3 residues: CAWTPENLPNYGYTF. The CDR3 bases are TGTGCCTGGACCCCGGAGAATCTGCCTAACTATGGCTACACCTTC.